These T cell receptor beta chains were read from a single sample in a study of CD8 T cells in ankylosing spondylitis. TCRdb re-analysed the 5' RACE reads in MiXCR, keeping a single row per CDR3 protein. The sample records roughly 440,000 distinct CDR3 sequences, 15% to 20% being singletons. Specimen: blood, either unsorted or a sorted T cell fraction (not recorded which). These receptor sequences come from a male donor with ankylosing spondylitis. Each CDR3 is given with its conserved first and last residue. Fields, in order: CDR3 protein, J gene, V gene.

CDR3aa: CASSQTNLAPLHF; j_gene: TRBJ1-6; v_gene: TRBV4-1
CDR3aa: CASSLMAPSTQYF; j_gene: TRBJ2-3; v_gene: TRBV7-9
CDR3aa: CATSALGDRGGNEQFF; j_gene: TRBJ2-1; v_gene: TRBV24-1
CDR3aa: CASSPRGLPVTEQFF; j_gene: TRBJ2-1; v_gene: TRBV4-3
CDR3aa: CASSSPGGTVTDTQYF; j_gene: TRBJ2-3; v_gene: TRBV28
CDR3aa: CSLLGDYGYTF; j_gene: TRBJ1-2; v_gene: TRBV29-1
CDR3aa: CSAREWLTSTDTQYF; j_gene: TRBJ2-3; v_gene: TRBV20-1
CDR3aa: CAWRDSRIWGYTF; j_gene: TRBJ1-2; v_gene: TRBV30
CDR3aa: CASSLGGRVGETQYF; j_gene: TRBJ2-5; v_gene: TRBV7-2
CDR3aa: CASSLDLDRGRGKLFF; j_gene: TRBJ1-4; v_gene: TRBV7-2
CDR3aa: CASRPLRGSTDTQYF; j_gene: TRBJ2-3; v_gene: TRBV5-1
CDR3aa: CASSYGQYSNQPQHF; j_gene: TRBJ1-5; v_gene: TRBV6-5
CDR3aa: CASSFGRAEAFF; j_gene: TRBJ1-1; v_gene: TRBV11-2
CDR3aa: CASSLKFAGHSYNEQFF; j_gene: TRBJ2-1; v_gene: TRBV27
CDR3aa: CSAPFTDTQYF; j_gene: TRBJ2-3; v_gene: TRBV20-1
CDR3aa: CSARRPGAGARYGYTF; j_gene: TRBJ1-2; v_gene: TRBV20-1
CDR3aa: CSARDNLRRGAPSSYNEQFF; j_gene: TRBJ2-1; v_gene: TRBV20-1
CDR3aa: CASSTDTLNTEAFF; j_gene: TRBJ1-1; v_gene: TRBV7-2
CDR3aa: CASRSGQGSAYEQYF; j_gene: TRBJ2-7; v_gene: TRBV12-3/TRBV12-4
CDR3aa: CASSSPGQKNTGELFF; j_gene: TRBJ2-2; v_gene: TRBV13
CDR3aa: CSVEKGLAGRTDTQYF; j_gene: TRBJ2-3; v_gene: TRBV29-1
CDR3aa: CASSPTGANSGGSIYNEQFF; j_gene: TRBJ2-1; v_gene: TRBV6-2/TRBV6-3
CDR3aa: CASSLAPGTYEQYF; j_gene: TRBJ2-7; v_gene: TRBV5-1
CDR3aa: CASREEGQTDTQYF; j_gene: TRBJ2-3; v_gene: TRBV7-9
CDR3aa: CASSFTMGGSSDEQYF; j_gene: TRBJ2-7; v_gene: TRBV7-6
CDR3aa: CASSLYVRLATRRSYNEQFF; j_gene: TRBJ2-1; v_gene: TRBV12-3/TRBV12-4